This T cell receptor (beta chain) was profiled in a study of cytomegalovirus exposure and HLA in healthy donors. Trimming removed 10 bases from V and 2 bases from J, with 9 bases in between. The length of the CDR3 is 11 residues. The germline gives CDR1 MDHEN, CDR2 SYDVKM. It was with 60 Vbeta and 13 Jbeta primers that the PCR ran. Original data processing: Later reanalysis found 75 million to 100 million unique TCR beta chains, about 11 million of them shared. Measured with immunoSEQ multiplex PCR; TCRdb has only the in-frame clones, and not every one. V and J calls plus clone size are reproduced from that table; the DNA served to infer D and trimming. The table shows around 100,000 clones, with 70% to 85% occurring only once. Findings and limits, study-wide: Sequences of the TCR beta chain were said to predict the HLA-A and HLA-B alleles of most subjects accurately. In a later analysis, specific HLA alleles were associated with around 17,000 TCR beta sequences at a 0.05 false discovery rate.

Notes on this clone: The antigen is unknown.

This chain uses TRBV28 with TRBJ2-7; D possibly corresponds to TRBD1 (6 bases). Sequencing was performed on PBMCs. This TCR was sampled from a woman aged 18-35 years in good health and CMV-seropositive. The CDR3 region has the DNA TGTGCCACTGGACAGACCTACGAGCAGTACTTC. This sequence encodes CATGQTYEQYF.